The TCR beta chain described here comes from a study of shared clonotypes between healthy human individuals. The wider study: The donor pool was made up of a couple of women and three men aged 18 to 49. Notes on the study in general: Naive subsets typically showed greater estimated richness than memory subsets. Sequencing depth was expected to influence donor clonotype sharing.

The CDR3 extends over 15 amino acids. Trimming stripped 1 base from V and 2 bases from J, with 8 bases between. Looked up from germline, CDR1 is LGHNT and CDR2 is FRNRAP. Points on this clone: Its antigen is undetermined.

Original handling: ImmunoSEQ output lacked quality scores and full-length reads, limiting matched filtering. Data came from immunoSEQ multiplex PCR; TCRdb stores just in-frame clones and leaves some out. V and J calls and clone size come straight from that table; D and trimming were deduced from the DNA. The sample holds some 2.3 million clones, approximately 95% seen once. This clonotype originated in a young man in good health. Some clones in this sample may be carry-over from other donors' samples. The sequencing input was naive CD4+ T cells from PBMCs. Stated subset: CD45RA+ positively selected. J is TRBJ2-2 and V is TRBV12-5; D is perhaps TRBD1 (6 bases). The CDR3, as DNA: TGTGCTAGTGGTTTGGGGGACACTAACACCGGGGAGCTGTTTTTT. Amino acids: CASGLGDTNTGELFF.